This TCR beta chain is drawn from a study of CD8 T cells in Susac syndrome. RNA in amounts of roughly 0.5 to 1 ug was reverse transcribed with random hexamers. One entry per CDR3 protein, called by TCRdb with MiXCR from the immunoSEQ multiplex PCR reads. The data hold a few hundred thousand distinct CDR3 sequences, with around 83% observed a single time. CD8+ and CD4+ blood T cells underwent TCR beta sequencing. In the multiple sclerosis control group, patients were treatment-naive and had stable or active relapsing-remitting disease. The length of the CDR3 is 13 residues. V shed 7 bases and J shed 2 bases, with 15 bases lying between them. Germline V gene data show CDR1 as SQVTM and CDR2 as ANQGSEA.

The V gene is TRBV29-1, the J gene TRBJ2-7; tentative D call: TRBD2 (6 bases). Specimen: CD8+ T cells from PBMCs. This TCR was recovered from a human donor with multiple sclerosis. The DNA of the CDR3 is TGCAGCGCAACCGGGACTGATACCTACGAGCAGTACTTC. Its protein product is CSATGTDTYEQYF.